This T cell receptor (beta chain) was sequenced during a study of neoadjuvant anti-PD-1 for oral cavity cancer. The study's findings and limits: Only three patients per response group were TCR-analyzed; validation needed.

Here immunoSEQ multiplex PCR was the method, and the copy in TCRdb shows in-frame clones only, minus some. The profile shows over 30,000 clones, 80% of them singletons. Germline lookup yields CDR1 MNHEY and CDR2 SVGAGI. Trimming cost V 6 bases and J 3 bases; bases outside gene matches: 7. The CDR3 is 14 amino acids. As regards this clone: Its matching antigen is unknown.

Time point given: after neoadjuvant nivolumab, at surgical resection. The gene calls are TRBV6-5 and TRBJ2-7; 8 nucleotides align to TRBD1. This receptor was obtained from a person aged 35 to 85 with oral cavity squamous cell carcinoma. The sample consisted of PBMCs, taken after nivolumab (anti-PD-1) treatment. The CDR3 spells CASRTGAGLYEQYF. CDR3 sequence (DNA): TGTGCCAGCAGGACAGGGGCCGGACTCTACGAGCAGTACTTC.